This T cell receptor (beta chain) was identified in a study of cytomegalovirus exposure and HLA in healthy donors. The wider study: Per a later analysis, the roughly 640 first-cohort and over 90 validation repertoires shared one platform. Study-wide points: Specificity for CMV antigens was confirmed in vitro for a few of the CMV-associated chains. According to a later analysis, TCR clusters from the first cohort tended to co-occur in the 100 to 150 validation repertoires. Cytomegalovirus status was reportedly diagnosed by the classifier with high specificity and sensitivity.

This table comes from immunoSEQ multiplex PCR, and its TCRdb copy is limited to in-frame clones, with some not included. The data show 71,000 or so clones, roughly 95% seen once. Comment on this clone: Its specificity is not known.

Sequencing was done on a sample of PBMCs. The clonotype comes from a woman between 18 and 30 years old in good health and CMV-seropositive.

The DNA of the CDR3 is TGTGCCTGGACAGATCAGTATCTTGAAGCTTTCTTT. Translating it yields CAWTDQYLEAFF. The chain is built from TRBV30 and TRBJ1-1, with D hard to call. The CDR3 spans 12 residues. V lost 4 bases to trimming and J lost 7 bases, with 13 bases between them. Germline CDR1 reads GTSNPN; CDR2 reads SVGIG (reference sequence).